The entry below describes one TCR beta chain. Its specificity is not known. A much larger clone lies a single base off, so this may be a read error. The sample originates from a study of glioma-infiltrating T cells. Broader study findings: Very few CDR3 sequences were shared between tissue and blood. Above-expected tissue-blood divergence occurred in all gliomas, most in low-grade ones.

This CDR3 has 12 residues. Germline V lookup: CDR1 DFQATT, CDR2 SNEGSKA (reference sequence). The iRepertoire nested amplicon-rescue multiplex PCR amplified TCR alpha and beta CDR3s from RNA. For one-step reverse transcription and amplification, about 85-400 ng of tissue mRNA or PBMC total RNA was used. TCRdb re-called the multiplex PCR reads with MiXCR, one entry per CDR3 protein. The sample gives roughly 130,000 distinct CDR3 sequences, under 25% of which show up once; around a quarter is in the top ten. This rearrangement joins TRBV20-1 to TRBJ1-1; D ambiguous. Source material: glioma tissue, nonneoplastic brain tissue, or PBMCs (not recorded which). This TCR was recovered from a human donor with low-grade glioma or glioblastoma, undergoing nonglioma brain surgery, or in good health (not recorded which). The CDR3 DNA reads TGCAGTGCTAGAGAGTTGAAGACTGAAGCTTTCTTT. Translated, it gives CSARELKTEAFF.